This T cell receptor (beta chain) is drawn from a study of cytomegalovirus exposure and HLA in healthy donors. The CDR3 is made up of 16 amino acids. Germline V CDR1 and CDR2: SGHNT, YENEEA. V lost 5 bases and J lost 6; bases outside the gene matches: 11. PCR amplification relied on 60 Vbeta primers (plus 13 Jbeta primers). Profiled with immunoSEQ multiplex PCR; TCRdb holds only in-frame clones, not every one. Among over 140,000 clones listed, approximately 84% were seen once. The sample comprised PBMCs. This clonotype was sampled from a young man in good health and CMV-seropositive. The V call is TRBV11-3, the J call TRBJ2-1; 9 nucleotides line up with TRBD2. CDR3 in amino acids: CASSLLGLAGSNEQFF. The DNA of the CDR3 is TGTGCCAGCAGCCTCCTCGGGCTAGCGGGGTCCAATGAGCAGTTCTTC.